This T cell receptor (beta chain) originates from a study of cytomegalovirus exposure and HLA in healthy donors. General study findings and limits: The authors judged a highly shared variant cluster likely a sequencing artifact. The authors reported that TCR beta sequences could predict HLA-A and HLA-B alleles. These predictions were accurate for most subjects in the first cohort. Researchers reported from a later analysis that most CMV-associated TCR beta chains appeared HLA-restricted.

The PCR used 60 Vbeta and 13 Jbeta primers. Profiling relied on immunoSEQ multiplex PCR, and the TCRdb table lists in-frame clones only, not all of them. Seen here are under 140,000 clones, 70% to 90% observed once, and the top ten hold 1.5% to 2%. Germline V gene data show CDR1 as SEHNR and CDR2 as FQNEAQ (reference sequence). The CDR3 covers 13 residues. The germline V and J ends were trimmed by 3 bases and 3 bases, with 5 bases remaining between them. A note on this clone: Its target is unknown.

The sequence was collected from a man aged 35 to 55 in good health and CMV-seronegative. The sample consisted of PBMCs. V usage is TRBV7-9 and J usage is TRBJ2-2; possibly TRBD1 for D (5 bases). This chain's CDR3 is CASSFRDTGELFF. CDR3 sequence (DNA): TGTGCCAGCAGCTTCAGGGACACCGGGGAGCTGTTTTTT.